This TCR beta chain derives from a study of blood T cell repertoires in COVID-19. Study-wide context: Acute and convalescent COVID-19 specimens originated in the United States, Italy and Spain. T cells, B-cell-depleted T cells, or PBMCs provided the cDNA or gDNA that served as material.

How the authors handled the data: Amplification of reference gene primers provided the estimated nucleated cell counts. Assay: immunoSEQ multiplex PCR; the TCRdb copy retains only in-frame clones and omits some. V and J calls and clone size are given by that table; D and trimming were obtained from the DNA. The table has 250,000 to 350,000 clones, approximately 86% seen once. The CDR3 loop spans 14 amino acids. Trimming took 5 bases from V and 1 from J, leaving 9 bases between them. Germline lookup yields CDR1 MDHEN and CDR2 SYDVKM. This sequence was found in a young man with active or convalescent COVID-19. Sequencing was performed on peripheral blood. The V gene is TRBV28, the J gene TRBJ2-1; D not certain. This chain's CDR3 is CASSRDLSYNEQFF. In DNA, the CDR3 is TGTGCCAGCAGTAGAGACTTGTCCTACAATGAGCAGTTCTTC.